The 7 T cell receptor beta chains reported below all come from one sample, sequenced in a study of CXCR3-negative and CXCR3-positive naive CD8 T cells. The TRB libraries of cDNA were built by UMI-labeled 5' RACE. For each CDR3 protein, TCRdb gives one entry from its re-call of the 5' RACE reads, without DNA. Recorded for this sample: fewer than 95,000 distinct CDR3 sequences. Sequencing was carried out using naive CXCR3- CD8+ T cells from blood. As to subset: CD45RO-CCR7+CD27+CD95- naive CD8+ T cells lacking CXCR3 (TNR3-). Every receptor here comes from a human donor in good health. Some clones in this sample may be carry-over from other donors' samples.

The gene calls are TRBV2 and TRBJ1-1. CDR1 is SNHLY and CDR2 is FYNNEI in the germline V gene. CDR3 length: 12 residues. CDR3: CASILENTEAFF. Complete variable domain (other parts from reference TRBV2 and TRBJ1-1): EPEVTQTPSHQVTQMGQEVILRCVPISNHLYFYWYRQILGQKVEFLVSFYNNEISEKSEIFDDQFSVERPDGSNFTLKIRSTKLEDSAMYFCASILENTEAFFGQGTRLTVV.

CDR3 sequence reads: CASSHYRDTEAFF. This chain links TRBV4-3 with TRBJ1-1; TCRdb names TRBD1, which stays unverified in the absence of DNA. The CDR3 extends over 13 amino acids. Germline V gene lookup returns CDR1 LGHNA and CDR2 YSLEER.

V gene TRBV5-1 combines with J gene TRBJ2-7; the D call from TCRdb, TRBD1, cannot be confirmed without DNA. This CDR3 region has 15 residues. From germline, CDR1 is SGHRS and CDR2 YFSETQ. CDR3 loop: CASSLGQGWVHEQYF.

The chain couples TRBV11-2 to TRBJ2-1. The CDR3 is made up of 16 amino acids. The germline V gene has CDR1 SGHAT and CDR2 FQNNGV. The chain's CDR3 is CASSYGSGNYYNEQFF.

The chain is built from TRBV29-1 and TRBJ2-1; TCRdb picks TRBD1, but there is no DNA to check that call. Germline V gene sequence: CDR1 SQVTM, CDR2 ANQGSEA. The CDR3 consists of 14 residues. The CDR3 loop reads CSVVGQGASDEQFF.

The genes are TRBV5-6 and TRBJ2-7; TCRdb calls TRBD2, which cannot be checked without DNA. The CDR3 is made up of 18 amino acids. Germline loops: CDR1 SGHDT, CDR2 YYEEEE. The CDR3 sequence: CASSSEGLAPLLRYEQYF.

The gene calls are TRBV20-1 and TRBJ2-2; the TCRdb D gene call, TRBD1, has no DNA to confirm it. This CDR3 has 17 amino acids. CDR1 is DFQATT and CDR2 is SNEGSKA in the germline V gene (reference sequence). CDR3 sequence: CSARRVTGGPNTGELFF.